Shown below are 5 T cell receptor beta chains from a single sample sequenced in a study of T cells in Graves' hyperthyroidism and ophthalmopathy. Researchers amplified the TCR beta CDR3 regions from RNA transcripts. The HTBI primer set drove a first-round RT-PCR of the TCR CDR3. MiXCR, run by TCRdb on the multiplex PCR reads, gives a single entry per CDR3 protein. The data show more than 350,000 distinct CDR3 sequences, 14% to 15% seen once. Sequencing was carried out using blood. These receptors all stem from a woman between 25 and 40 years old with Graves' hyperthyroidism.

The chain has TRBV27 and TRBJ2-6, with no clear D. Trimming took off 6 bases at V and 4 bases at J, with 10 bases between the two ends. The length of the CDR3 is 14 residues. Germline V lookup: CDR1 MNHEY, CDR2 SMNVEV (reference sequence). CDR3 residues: CASRTLGGANVLTF. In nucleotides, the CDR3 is TGTGCCAGCAGGACCCTCGGCGGGGCCAACGTCCTGACTTTC.

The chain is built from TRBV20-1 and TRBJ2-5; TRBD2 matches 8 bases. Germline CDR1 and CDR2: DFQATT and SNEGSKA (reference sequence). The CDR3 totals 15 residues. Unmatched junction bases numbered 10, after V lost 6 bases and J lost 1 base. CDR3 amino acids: CSAPRGSGTQETQYF. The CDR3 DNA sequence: TGCAGTGCCCCTCGGGGTAGCGGGACCCAAGAGACCCAGTACTTC.

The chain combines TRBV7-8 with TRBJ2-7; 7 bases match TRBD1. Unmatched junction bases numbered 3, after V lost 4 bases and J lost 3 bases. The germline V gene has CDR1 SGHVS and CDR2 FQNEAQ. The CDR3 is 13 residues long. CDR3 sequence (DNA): TGTGCCAGCAGCTGGACAGGTTTCTACGAGCAGTACTTC. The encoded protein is CASSWTGFYEQYF.

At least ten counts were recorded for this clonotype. The CDR3 bases are TGCAGTGCTAGAGGAGGGACAGTTCAAGAGACCCAGTACTTC. Amino acids: CSARGGTVQETQYF. The chain links TRBV20-1 to TRBJ2-5; 7 positions agree with TRBD1. J lost 2 bases, V lost 1 base, and 4 bases had no gene match. The length of the CDR3 is 14 residues. The germline V gene encodes CDR1 DFQATT and CDR2 SNEGSKA (reference sequence).

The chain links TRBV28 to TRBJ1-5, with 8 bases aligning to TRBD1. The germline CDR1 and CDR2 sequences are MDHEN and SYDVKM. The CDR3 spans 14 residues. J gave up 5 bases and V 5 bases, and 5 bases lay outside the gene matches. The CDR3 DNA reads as TGTGCCAGCAGTGTGAGGACAGGGCATCAGCCCCAGCATTTT. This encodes CASSVRTGHQPQHF.